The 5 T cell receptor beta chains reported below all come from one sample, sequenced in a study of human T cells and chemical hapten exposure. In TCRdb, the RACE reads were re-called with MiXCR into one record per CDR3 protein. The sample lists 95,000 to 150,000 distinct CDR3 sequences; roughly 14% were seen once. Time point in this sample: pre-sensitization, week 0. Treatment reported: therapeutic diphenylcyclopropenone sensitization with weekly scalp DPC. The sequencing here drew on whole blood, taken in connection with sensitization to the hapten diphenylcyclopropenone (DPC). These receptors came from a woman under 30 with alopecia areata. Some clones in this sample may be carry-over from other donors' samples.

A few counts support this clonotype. The CDR3 spells CASSYSSAYGYTF. In nucleotides, the CDR3 is TGTGCCAGCAGTTACTCGTCCGCGTATGGCTACACCTTC. The chain uses TRBV6-2 or TRBV6-3 and TRBJ1-2; D unclear. Germline lookup yields CDR1 MNHEY and CDR2 SVGEGT. This CDR3 spans 13 amino acids. Between the trimmed V and J ends, which lost 0 bases and 5 bases, there was a span of 7 bases.

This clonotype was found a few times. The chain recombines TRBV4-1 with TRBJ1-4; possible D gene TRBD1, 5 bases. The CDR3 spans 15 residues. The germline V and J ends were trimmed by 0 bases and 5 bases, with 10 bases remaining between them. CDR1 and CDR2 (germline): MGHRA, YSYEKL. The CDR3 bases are TGCGCCAGCAGCCAAGAGCGACAGCCCAATGAAAAACTGTTTTTT. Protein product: CASSQERQPNEKLFF.

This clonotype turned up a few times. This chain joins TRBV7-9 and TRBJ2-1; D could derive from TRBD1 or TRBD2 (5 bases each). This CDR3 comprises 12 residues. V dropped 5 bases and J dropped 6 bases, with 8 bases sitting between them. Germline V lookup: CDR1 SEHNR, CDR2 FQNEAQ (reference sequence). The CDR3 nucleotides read TGTGCCAGCAGCCGGGGCAGCAATGAGCAGTTCTTC. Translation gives CASSRGSNEQFF.

Here the CDR3 DNA reads TGTGCCAGCAGTGGGTCCGGGGACCGAAGCTCCTACAATGAGCAGTTCTTC. It encodes CASSGSGDRSSYNEQFF. The chain links TRBV28 to TRBJ2-1; perhaps D is TRBD1 or TRBD2 (5 bases each). The CDR3 sequence is 17 residues long. The germline V and J ends were trimmed by 5 bases and 0 bases, with 17 bases remaining between them. Germline CDR1 is MDHEN and CDR2 is SYDVKM.

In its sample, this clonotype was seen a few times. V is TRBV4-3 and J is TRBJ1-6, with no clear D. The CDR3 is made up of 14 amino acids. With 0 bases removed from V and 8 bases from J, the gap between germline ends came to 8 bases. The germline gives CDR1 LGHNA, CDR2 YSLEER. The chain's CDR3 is CASSQDLQHSPLHF. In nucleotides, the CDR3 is TGCGCCAGCAGCCAAGACCTTCAGCATTCACCCCTCCACTTT.